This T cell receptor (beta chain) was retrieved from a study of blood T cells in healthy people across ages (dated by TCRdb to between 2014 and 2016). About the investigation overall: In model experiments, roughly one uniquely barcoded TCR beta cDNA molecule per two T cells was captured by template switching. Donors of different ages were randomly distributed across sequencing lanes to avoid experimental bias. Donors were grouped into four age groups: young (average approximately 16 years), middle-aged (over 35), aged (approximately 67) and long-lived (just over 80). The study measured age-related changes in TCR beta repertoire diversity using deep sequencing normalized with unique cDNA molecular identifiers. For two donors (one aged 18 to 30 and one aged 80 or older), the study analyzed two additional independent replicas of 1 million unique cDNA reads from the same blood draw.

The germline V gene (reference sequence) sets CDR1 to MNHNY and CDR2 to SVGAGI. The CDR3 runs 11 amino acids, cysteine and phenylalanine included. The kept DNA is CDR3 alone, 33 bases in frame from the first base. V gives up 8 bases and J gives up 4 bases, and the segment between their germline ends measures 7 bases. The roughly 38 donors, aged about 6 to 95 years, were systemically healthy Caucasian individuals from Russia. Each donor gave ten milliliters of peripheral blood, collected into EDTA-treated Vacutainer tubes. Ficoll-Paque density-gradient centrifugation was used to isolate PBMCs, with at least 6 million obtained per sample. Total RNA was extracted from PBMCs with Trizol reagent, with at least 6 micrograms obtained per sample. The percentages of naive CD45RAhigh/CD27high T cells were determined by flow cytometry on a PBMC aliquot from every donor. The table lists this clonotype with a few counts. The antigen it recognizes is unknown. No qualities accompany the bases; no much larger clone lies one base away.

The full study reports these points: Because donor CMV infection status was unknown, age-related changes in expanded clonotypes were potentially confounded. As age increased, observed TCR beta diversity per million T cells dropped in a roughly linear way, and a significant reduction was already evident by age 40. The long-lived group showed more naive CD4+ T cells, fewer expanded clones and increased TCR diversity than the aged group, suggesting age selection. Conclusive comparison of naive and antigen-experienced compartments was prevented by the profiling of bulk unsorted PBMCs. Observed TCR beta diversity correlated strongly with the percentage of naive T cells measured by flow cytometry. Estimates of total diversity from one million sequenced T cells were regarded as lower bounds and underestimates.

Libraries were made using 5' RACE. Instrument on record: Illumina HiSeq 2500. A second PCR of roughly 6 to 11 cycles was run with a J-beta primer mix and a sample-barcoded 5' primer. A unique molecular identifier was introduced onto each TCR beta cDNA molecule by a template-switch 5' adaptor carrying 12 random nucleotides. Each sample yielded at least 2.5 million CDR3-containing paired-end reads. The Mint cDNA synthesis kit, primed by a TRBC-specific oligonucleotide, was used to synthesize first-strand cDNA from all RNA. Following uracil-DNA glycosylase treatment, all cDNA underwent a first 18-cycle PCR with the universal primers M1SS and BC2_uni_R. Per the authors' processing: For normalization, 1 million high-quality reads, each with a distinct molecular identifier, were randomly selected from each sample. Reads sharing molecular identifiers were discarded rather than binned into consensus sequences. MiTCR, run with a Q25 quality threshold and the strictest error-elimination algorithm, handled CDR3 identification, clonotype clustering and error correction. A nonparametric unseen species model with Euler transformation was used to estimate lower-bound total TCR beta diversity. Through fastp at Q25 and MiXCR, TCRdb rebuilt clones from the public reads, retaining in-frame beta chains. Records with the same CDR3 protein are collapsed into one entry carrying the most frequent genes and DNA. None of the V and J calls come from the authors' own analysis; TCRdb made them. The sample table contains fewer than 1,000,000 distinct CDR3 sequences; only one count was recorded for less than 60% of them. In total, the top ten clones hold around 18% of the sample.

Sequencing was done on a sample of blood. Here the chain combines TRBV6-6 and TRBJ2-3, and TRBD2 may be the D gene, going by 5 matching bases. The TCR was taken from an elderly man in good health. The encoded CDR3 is CASEGSDTQYF. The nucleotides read TGTGCCAGCGAGGGTTCAGATACGCAGTATTTT.